Listed below are T cell receptor beta chains from one sample, sequenced in a study of blood T cell repertoires in COVID-19. Assay used: immunoSEQ multiplex PCR; TCRdb lists only in-frame clones, some missing. Seen here are about 80,000 clones, around 82% observed once, and the top ten hold 20% to 25%. The sample consisted of peripheral blood. Receptors originate from a human donor in a cohort sampled during active COVID-19. The CDR3 runs from the conserved cysteine through the conserved F or W. D genes are given only for firm matches. Clone size is shown for a subset of rows, as once, few, many or a class of expanded clone.

J gene,V gene,D gene,clone size,CDR3 length,CDR3 DNA,CDR3 protein
TRBJ2-1,TRBV5-1,-,-,16,TGCGCCAGCAGCTTACCCGAGGACAGTTTCTACAATGAGCAGTTCTTC,CASSLPEDSFYNEQFF
TRBJ2-2,TRBV19,TRBD2,-,16,TGTGCCAGTACCCCACCCGCGGGGGGGCCCACCGGGGAGCTGTTTTTT,CASTPPAGGPTGELFF
TRBJ2-5,TRBV7-9,-,-,14,TGTGCCAGCAGCTTAGCTAGGTCGGGGGAGACCCAGTACTTC,CASSLARSGETQYF
TRBJ1-6,TRBV13,-,-,16,TGTGCCAGCAGCTTGAGCACTAGGGCAGCAAATTCACCCCTCCACTTT,CASSLSTRAANSPLHF
TRBJ1-5,TRBV27,-,-,15,TGTGCCAGCAGCGCCAGGGGTTGGGGCAATCAGCCCCAGCATTTT,CASSARGWGNQPQHF
TRBJ1-5,TRBV7-8,-,-,16,TGTGCCAGCAGCTTATGGGGGGGATTCCTCAATCAGCCCCAGCATTTT,CASSLWGGFLNQPQHF
TRBJ2-1,TRBV19,-,-,17,TGTGCCAGTAGTATAGGGCGGGGCGGGGATTCCTACAATGAGCAGTTCTTC,CASSIGRGGDSYNEQFF
TRBJ2-1,TRBV3-1/TRBV3-2,-,-,17,TGTGCCAGCAGCCCAAGTACGGGGGACGCTGCCTACAATGAGCAGTTCTTC,CASSPSTGDAAYNEQFF
TRBJ2-2,TRBV2,TRBD1,-,14,TGTGCCAGCAGGGGACAGACGAACACCGGGGAGCTGTTTTTT,CASRGQTNTGELFF
TRBJ2-7,TRBV11-2,TRBD2,-,14,TGTGCCAGCAGCTTAAACGGACTAGCCTACGAGCAGTACTTC,CASSLNGLAYEQYF
TRBJ2-2,TRBV10-3,-,-,14,TGTGCCCACAGCCAGGTGTCGGACACCGGGGAGCTGTTTTTT,CAHSQVSDTGELFF
TRBJ1-2,TRBV5-1,TRBD1,-,17,TGCGCCAGCAGCTTGGCAGGGACAGGGGGCCCTAACTATGGCTACACCTTC,CASSLAGTGGPNYGYTF
TRBJ2-7,TRBV6-5,TRBD1,-,15,TGTGCCAGCAGCAAACCCGGGACAGGGACCTACGAGCAGTACTTC,CASSKPGTGTYEQYF
TRBJ1-5,TRBV20-1,-,few,14,TGCAGTGCTAGTGGCCTCCGCGGAGGTCAGCCCCAGCATTTT,CSASGLRGGQPQHF
TRBJ2-7,TRBV5-3,-,-,11,TGTGCCAGAACCGGGCGGGGCGAGCAGTACTTC,CARTGRGEQYF
TRBJ2-1,TRBV7-9,-,-,12,TGTGCCAGCAGCTTGGGAGATCTCGGGCAGTTCTTC,CASSLGDLGQFF
TRBJ2-3,TRBV5-5,TRBD2,-,16,TGTGCCAGCAGCTTCTCCAGCGGGGCCTTGGGAGATACGCAGTATTTT,CASSFSSGALGDTQYF
TRBJ1-4,TRBV5-1,-,-,14,TGCGCCAGCAGCTTAAGTAGTACTAATGAAAAACTGTTTTTT,CASSLSSTNEKLFF
TRBJ2-5,TRBV3-1/TRBV3-2,TRBD2,-,16,TGTGCCAGCGGTGGCCGGGGCGGGGGTCCAAGGGAGACCCAGTACTTC,CASGGRGGGPRETQYF
TRBJ2-3,TRBV5-1,TRBD1,-,15,TGCGCCAGCAGCAACGGACAGGGAGGCACAGATACGCAGTATTTT,CASSNGQGGTDTQYF
TRBJ2-7,TRBV27,TRBD1,-,14,TGTGCCAGCAGTTTATCTTCAGGGGGCTACGAGCAGTACTTC,CASSLSSGGYEQYF
TRBJ1-5,TRBV7-9,-,-,14,TGTGCCAGCAGCTTAACGGGGAACGGTCTGCCCCAGCATTTT,CASSLTGNGLPQHF
TRBJ2-1,TRBV29-1,TRBD2,-,14,TGCAGCGTTGATTCCCAGCGGGGGTACAATGAGCAGTTCTTC,CSVDSQRGYNEQFF
TRBJ2-3,TRBV3-1/TRBV3-2,-,-,14,TGTGCCAGCAGCCGCGGACTCCCAGCGGATACGCAGTATTTT,CASSRGLPADTQYF
TRBJ1-6,TRBV13,-,-,14,TGTGCCAGCAGGGACAGTTTCCCTAATTCACCCCTCCACTTT,CASRDSFPNSPLHF
TRBJ1-1,TRBV15,-,-,17,TGTGCCACCAGCGGCGGCGGGGGTCCACAGGCGAACACTGAAGCTTTCTTT,CATSGGGGPQANTEAFF
TRBJ2-3,TRBV27,TRBD1,-,16,TGTGCCAGCAGTTTAACATGGGGACAGGGGAAGGATACGCAGTATTTT,CASSLTWGQGKDTQYF
TRBJ2-5,TRBV11-3,TRBD2,-,17,TGTGCCAGCAGCTTAGATCAAACTAGCGGCCACCAAGAGACCCAGTACTTC,CASSLDQTSGHQETQYF
TRBJ2-5,TRBV2,TRBD2,-,16,TGTGCCAGCAGTGAAAGAACTAGCGGGGGGCAAGAGACCCAGTACTTC,CASSERTSGGQETQYF
TRBJ2-7,TRBV5-1,-,once,14,TGCGCCAGCAGCCGCGGTGACAGTTCGTACGAGCAGTACTTC,CASSRGDSSYEQYF
TRBJ1-3,TRBV5-1,-,-,15,TGCGCCAGCAGCTCCGGACAGACCTCTGGAAACACCATATATTTT,CASSSGQTSGNTIYF
TRBJ2-5,TRBV5-6,TRBD1,-,15,TGTGCCAGCGAACGTAAAGGGACAGGACAAGAGACCCAGTACTTC,CASERKGTGQETQYF
TRBJ2-3,TRBV28,-,-,16,TGTGCCAGCAGTAATAGGCAGGGTAGGGCCACAGATACGCAGTATTTT,CASSNRQGRATDTQYF
TRBJ2-3,TRBV2,TRBD2,-,17,TGTGCCATTCCGGGACTAGCGGGGAACTTTAGCACAGATACGCAGTATTTT,CAIPGLAGNFSTDTQYF
TRBJ2-1,TRBV5-1,TRBD1,-,15,TGCGCCAGCAGCTTCGTGGGGACAGAATACAATGAGCAGTTCTTC,CASSFVGTEYNEQFF
TRBJ2-3,TRBV5-1,TRBD2,-,14,TGCGCCAGCAGCATCGGGACTAGCGTAGATACGCAGTATTTT,CASSIGTSVDTQYF
TRBJ1-2,TRBV18,-,-,13,TGTGCCAGCTCACCCTCGGGGTTCTATGGCTACACCTTC,CASSPSGFYGYTF
TRBJ1-1,TRBV10-3,-,-,13,TGTGCCATCACAGACAGGTCGAACACTGAAGCTTTCTTT,CAITDRSNTEAFF
TRBJ2-7,TRBV5-1,TRBD1,-,16,TGCGCCAGCAGCCCCCAGGGGGAAATGAACTCCTACGAGCAGTACTTC,CASSPQGEMNSYEQYF
TRBJ2-1,TRBV5-1,TRBD2,-,16,TGCGCCAGCAGCTTGGCGGGGGGTGTGGGCTACAATGAGCAGTTCTTC,CASSLAGGVGYNEQFF
TRBJ1-5,TRBV5-1,TRBD1,-,16,TGCGCCAGCAGCCTCACAGGGGGAAGTGGCAATCAGCCCCAGCATTTT,CASSLTGGSGNQPQHF
TRBJ1-5,TRBV7-6,-,many,14,TGTGCCAGCAGCCACTCAGGGTTCGATCAGCCCCAGCATTTT,CASSHSGFDQPQHF